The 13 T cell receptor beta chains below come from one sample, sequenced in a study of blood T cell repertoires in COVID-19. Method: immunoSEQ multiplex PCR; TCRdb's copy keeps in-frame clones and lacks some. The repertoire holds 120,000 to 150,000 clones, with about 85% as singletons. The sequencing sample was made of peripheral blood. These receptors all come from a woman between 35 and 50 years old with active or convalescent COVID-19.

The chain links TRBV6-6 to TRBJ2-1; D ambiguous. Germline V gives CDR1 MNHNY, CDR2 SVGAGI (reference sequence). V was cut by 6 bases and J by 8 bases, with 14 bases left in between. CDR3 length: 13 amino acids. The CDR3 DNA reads TGTGCCAGCAGGGTACAGAATGGCGATGAGCAGTTCTTC. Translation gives CASRVQNGDEQFF.

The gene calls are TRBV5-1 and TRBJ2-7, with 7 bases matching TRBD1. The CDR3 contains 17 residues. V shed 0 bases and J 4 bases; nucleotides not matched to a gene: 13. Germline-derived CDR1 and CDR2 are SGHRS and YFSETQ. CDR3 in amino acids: CASSLGIRGSRDYEQYF. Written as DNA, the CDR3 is TGCGCCAGCAGCTTGGGGATCAGGGGGTCCCGAGATTACGAGCAGTACTTC.

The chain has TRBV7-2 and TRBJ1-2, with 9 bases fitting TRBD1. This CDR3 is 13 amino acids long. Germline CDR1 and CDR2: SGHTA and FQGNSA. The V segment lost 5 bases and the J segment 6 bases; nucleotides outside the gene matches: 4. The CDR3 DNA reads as TGTGCCAGCAGCCTTGGACAGGGGAATGGCTACACCTTC. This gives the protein CASSLGQGNGYTF.

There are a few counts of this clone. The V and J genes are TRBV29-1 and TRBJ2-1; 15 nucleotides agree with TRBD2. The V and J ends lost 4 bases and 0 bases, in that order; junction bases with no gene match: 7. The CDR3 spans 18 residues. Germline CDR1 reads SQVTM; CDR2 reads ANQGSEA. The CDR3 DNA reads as TGCAGCGTTGTAGCTGGACTAGCGGGAGGGCCCTCCTACAATGAGCAGTTCTTC. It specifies CSVVAGLAGGPSYNEQFF.

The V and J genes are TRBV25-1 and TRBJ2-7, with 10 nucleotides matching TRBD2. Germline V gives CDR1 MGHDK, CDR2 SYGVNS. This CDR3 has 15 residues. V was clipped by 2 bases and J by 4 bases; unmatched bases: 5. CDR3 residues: CASSEPSGSVYEQYF. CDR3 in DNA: TGTGCCAGCAGTGAACCTAGCGGGAGCGTATACGAGCAGTACTTC.

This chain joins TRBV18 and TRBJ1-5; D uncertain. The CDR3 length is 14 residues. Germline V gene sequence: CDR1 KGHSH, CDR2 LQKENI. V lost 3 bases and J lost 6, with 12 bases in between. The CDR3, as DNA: TGTGCCAGCTCACCGGACCTGGCGGGTCAGCCCCAGCATTTT. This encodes CASSPDLAGQPQHF.

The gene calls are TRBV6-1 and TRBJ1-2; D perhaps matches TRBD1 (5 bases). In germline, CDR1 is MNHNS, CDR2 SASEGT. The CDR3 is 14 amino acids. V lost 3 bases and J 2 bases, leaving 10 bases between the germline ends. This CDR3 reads CASSDPGWNYGYTF. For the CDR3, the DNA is TGTGCCAGCAGTGATCCAGGGTGGAACTATGGCTACACCTTC.

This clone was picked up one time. CDR3 in DNA: TGTGCCAGCAGTTTATCCTTTTACAATGAGCAGTTCTTC. The encoded protein is CASSLSFYNEQFF. The V and J genes are TRBV27 and TRBJ2-1; unclear D gene. V was shortened by 0 bases and J by 4 bases, with 4 bases between the two germline ends. Germline V gene sequence: CDR1 MNHEY, CDR2 SMNVEV (reference sequence). The CDR3 loop spans 13 amino acids.

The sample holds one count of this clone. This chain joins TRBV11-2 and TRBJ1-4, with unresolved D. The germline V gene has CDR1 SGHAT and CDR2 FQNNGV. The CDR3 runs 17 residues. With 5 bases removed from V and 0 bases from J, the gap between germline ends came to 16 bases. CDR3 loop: CASSLMVELATNEKLFF. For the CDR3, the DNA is TGTGCCAGCAGCCTTATGGTGGAGCTTGCAACTAATGAAAAACTGTTTTTT.

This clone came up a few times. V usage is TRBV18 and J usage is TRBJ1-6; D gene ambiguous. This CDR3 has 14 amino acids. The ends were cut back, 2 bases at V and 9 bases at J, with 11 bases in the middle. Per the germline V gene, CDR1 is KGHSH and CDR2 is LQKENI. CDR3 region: CASSPNRELSPLHF. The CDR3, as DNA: TGTGCCAGCTCACCAAACCGCGAACTTTCACCCCTCCACTTT.

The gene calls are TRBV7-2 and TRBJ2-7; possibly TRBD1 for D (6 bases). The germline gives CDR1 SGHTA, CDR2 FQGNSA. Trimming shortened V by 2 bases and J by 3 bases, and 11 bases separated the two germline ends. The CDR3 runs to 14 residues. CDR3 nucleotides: TGTGCCAGCAGCTTACAACAGGGATACTACGAGCAGTACTTC. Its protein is CASSLQQGYYEQYF.

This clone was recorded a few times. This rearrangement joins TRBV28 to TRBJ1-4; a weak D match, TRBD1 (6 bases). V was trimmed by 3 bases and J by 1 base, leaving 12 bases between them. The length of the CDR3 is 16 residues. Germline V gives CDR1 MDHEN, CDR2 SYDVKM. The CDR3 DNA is TGTGCCAGCAGTTTGTCAGTGACAGGAACTAATGAAAAACTGTTTTTT. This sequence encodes CASSLSVTGTNEKLFF.

The DNA for the CDR3 is TGTGCCAGCAGCCATCTCCGGGACAAGGATGAAAAACTGTTTTTT. It codes for CASSHLRDKDEKLFF. V gene TRBV27 combines with J gene TRBJ1-4; D might be TRBD1 (6 bases). Trimming left V 6 bases short and J 6 bases short, with 17 bases between. The CDR3 spans 15 residues. Per the germline V gene, CDR1 is MNHEY and CDR2 is SMNVEV (reference sequence).